What follows are 23 T cell receptor beta chains derived from one specimen sequenced in a study of T cells in Graves' hyperthyroidism and ophthalmopathy. Regions amplified from RNA transcripts were the TCR beta CDR3 regions. Using the HTBI primer set, a first-round RT-PCR was run on the TCR CDR3. Each CDR3 protein is one row after TCRdb ran MiXCR on the multiplex PCR reads. The table records around 700,000 distinct CDR3 sequences, roughly a third of them present only once. The sequenced sample consisted of blood. These receptors came from a woman in her thirties or forties with Graves' hyperthyroidism.

This clonotype was detected once. The chain recombines TRBV6-5 with TRBJ2-1; 8 bases line up with TRBD2. V lost 2 bases, J lost 6 bases, and 6 bases stayed unmatched. The CDR3 spans 15 residues. The germline V gene has CDR1 MNHEY and CDR2 SVGAGI. The CDR3 is CASSYREGSSNEQFF. The CDR3 DNA is TGTGCCAGCAGTTACCGGGAGGGCTCGAGCAATGAGCAGTTCTTC.

A word on this clonotype: A much more abundant neighbour one base away suggests this may be a read error. The CDR3 coding sequence is TGTGCCAGCAGGTACAGGGGTGCCCCTTCGCAGACCTTC. Residues: CASRYRGAPSQTF. The gene calls are TRBV12-3 or TRBV12-4 and TRBJ1-2, with TRBD1 matching 7 bases. V lost 6 bases and J lost 14; bases outside the gene matches: 15. This CDR3 is built from 13 residues.

This clonotype occurred many times. This rearrangement joins TRBV12-3 or TRBV12-4 to TRBJ1-2; 8 positions match TRBD1. V lost 6 bases to trimming and J lost 5 bases; unmatched junction nucleotides: 8. CDR3 length equals 14 residues. CDR3 protein: CASRGGQGLYGYTF. The CDR3 DNA reads TGTGCCAGCAGGGGCGGACAGGGCTTGTATGGCTACACCTTC.

Ten or more counts support this clonotype. V usage is TRBV29-1 and J usage is TRBJ1-4, with D maybe TRBD1 (6 bases). The CDR3 is made up of 13 amino acids. Trimming shortened V by 1 base and J by 12 bases, and 15 bases separated the two germline ends. Germline CDR1 and CDR2: SQVTM and ANQGSEA. CDR3 residues: CSVEGGQRGQLFF. The CDR3 DNA sequence: TGCAGCGTTGAAGGGGGGCAGCGTGGACAACTGTTTTTT.

This clonotype has at least ten counts. V usage is TRBV7-9 and J usage is TRBJ1-1, with a tentative D call TRBD1 (6 bases). V shed 4 bases and J shed 5 bases, with 17 bases lying between them. This CDR3 region has 15 residues. CDR1 and CDR2 (germline): SEHNR, FQNEAQ (reference sequence). The CDR3 DNA follows: TGTGCCAGCAGCTACCAGGCCGGGACATCTACTGAAGCTTTCTTT. It yields the protein CASSYQAGTSTEAFF.

The gene calls are TRBV29-1 and TRBJ2-7, with D possibly called TRBD1 or TRBD2 (6 bases each). V shed 6 bases and J shed 0 bases, with 15 bases lying between them. The CDR3 length is 14 residues. Germline V gives CDR1 SQVTM, CDR2 ANQGSEA. CDR3 nucleotide sequence: TGCAGCGTGGCGGGGCAGGGGAGCTCCTACGAGCAGTACTTC. It is translated as CSVAGQGSSYEQYF.

This clonotype has just a few counts. V is TRBV12-3 or TRBV12-4 and J is TRBJ2-5, with D unresolved. V was shortened by 3 bases and J by 6 bases, with 14 bases between the two germline ends. This CDR3 has 14 residues. CDR3 residues: CASSFGVPEKTQYF. Here the CDR3 DNA reads TGTGCCAGCAGTTTTGGCGTGCCGGAAAAGACCCAGTACTTC.

This chain joins TRBV7-3 and TRBJ1-6; D possibly corresponds to TRBD1 (5 bases). CDR1 SGHTA and CDR2 FQGTGA come from the germline V gene. Trimming pared 6 bases from V and 8 bases from J, leaving 17 bases between. The length of the CDR3 is 15 residues. For the CDR3, the DNA is TGTGCCAGCAGTCCGTTAGGGGCCTTGGATTCACCCCTCCACTTT. Protein: CASSPLGALDSPLHF.

This clonotype was seen many times. The chain has TRBV5-1 and TRBJ1-2; possibly TRBD1 for D (6 bases). The CDR3 loop spans 15 amino acids. Germline V CDR1 and CDR2: SGHRS, YFSETQ. Trimming took off 4 bases at V and 8 bases at J, with 21 bases between the two ends. This CDR3 reads CASSPRPQGLRGYTF. The CDR3 nucleotides are TGCGCCAGCAGCCCGCGTCCTCAGGGGTTACGAGGCTACACCTTC.

This clonotype was observed many times. The chain combines TRBV29-1 with TRBJ2-7, with 9 bases aligning to TRBD2. Germline V lookup: CDR1 SQVTM, CDR2 ANQGSEA. The length of the CDR3 is 15 residues. V trimming: 5 bases; J trimming: 2 bases; junction bases outside the gene matches: 10. The CDR3, as DNA: TGCAGCGTTTCCACGCGACTAGCGGCACCCTACGAGCAGTACTTC. It translates to CSVSTRLAAPYEQYF.

In the case of this clonotype: Compared with germline, one end of the junction differs, possibly owing to a read error. The chain is built from TRBV7-2 and TRBJ2-2, with TRBD1 identical over 8 bases. The CDR3 has 17 residues. CDR1 SGHTA and CDR2 FQGNSA come from the germline V gene. The CDR3 spells CASSQEWGTGHTGELFF. As DNA, the CDR3 is TGCGCCAGCAGCCAAGAATGGGGGACAGGACACACCGGGGAGCTGTTTTTT.

This clonotype was observed at least ten times. V gene TRBV9 combines with J gene TRBJ1-4; 8 bases align to TRBD1. The CDR3 has 14 residues. V gave up 3 bases and J gave up 8 bases; unmatched junction bases: 6. Germline V CDR1 and CDR2: SGDLS, YYNGEE. This CDR3 reads CASSAGQGWEKLFF. DNA of the CDR3: TGTGCCAGCAGCGCTGGACAGGGTTGGGAAAAACTGTTTTTT. The variable domain in full, with the rest retrieved from reference TRBV9 and TRBJ1-4, is DSGVTQTPKHLITATGQRVTLRCSPRSGDLSVYWYQQSLDQGLQFLIQYYNGEERAKGNILERFSAQQFPDLHSELNLSSLELGDSALYFCASSAGQGWEKLFFGSGTQLSVL.

The chain uses TRBV6-5 and TRBJ2-7; possibly TRBD1 or TRBD2 for D (5 bases each). V lost 7 bases to trimming and J lost 1 base, with 11 bases between them. This CDR3 has 13 residues. Per the germline V gene, CDR1 is MNHEY and CDR2 is SVGAGI. CDR3 in amino acids: CASKIGTSYEQYF. CDR3 bases: TGTGCCAGCAAAATAGGGACGTCCTACGAGCAGTACTTC.

This clonotype was seen only a few times. This sequence joins TRBV6-6 and TRBJ1-2; 8 nucleotides match TRBD1. Per the germline V gene, CDR1 is MNHNY and CDR2 is SVGAGI (reference sequence). Unmatched junction bases numbered 0, after V lost 6 bases and J lost 6 bases. The CDR3 loop spans 11 amino acids. CDR3 sequence (DNA): TGTGCCAGCAGGGACAGGGATGGCTACACCTTC. This sequence encodes CASRDRDGYTF.

This clonotype was recorded at least ten times. The V and J genes are TRBV6-5 and TRBJ1-2; 7 bases are a match to TRBD1. The V gene's germline CDR1 is MNHEY and CDR2 SVGAGI. Unmatched junction bases numbered 4, after V lost 6 bases and J lost 6 bases. CDR3 length equals 12 residues. CDR3 loop: CASSTQGDGYTF. As DNA, the CDR3 is TGTGCCAGCAGCACCCAGGGGGATGGCTACACCTTC.

This clonotype was counted a few times. The chain is built from TRBV4-3 and TRBJ1-1; 8 bases line up with TRBD1. V was clipped by 1 base and J by 4 bases; unmatched bases: 5. CDR1 is LGHNA and CDR2 is YSLEER in the germline V gene. There are 15 residues in the CDR3. The CDR3 reads CASSQGTGRFTEAFF. The CDR3 DNA reads as TGCGCCAGCAGCCAAGGGACAGGGAGATTCACTGAAGCTTTCTTT.

As regards this clonotype: One base away lies a much larger clone, so this may be a sequencing read error. Because it lacks the conserved phenylalanine or tryptophan at the end, this CDR3 is likely a read error. V usage is TRBV29-1 and J usage is TRBJ1-2; D is unresolved. Deletions cut 3 bases from V and 0 bases from J, with 5 bases between. From germline, CDR1 is SQVTM and CDR2 ANQGSEA. The CDR3 is 12 residues long. CDR3 nucleotides: TGCAGCGTTGAGTGGGCTAACTATGGCTACACCCCC. Amino acid sequence: CSVEWANYGYTP.

In its sample, this clonotype was seen many times. V usage is TRBV6-5 and J usage is TRBJ1-2; perhaps TRBD1 as D (6 bases). V gave up 6 bases and J gave up 0 bases, with 11 bases separating them. The CDR3 contains 14 residues. Germline CDR1 MNHEY, CDR2 SVGAGI. CDR3 in amino acids: CASRPTGSNYGYTF. CDR3 nucleotides: TGTGCCAGCAGACCAACAGGGTCTAACTATGGCTACACCTTC.

This clonotype was seen repeatedly, ten times or more. This chain connects TRBV2 to TRBJ2-7; D unresolved. The V gene's germline CDR1 is SNHLY and CDR2 FYNNEI. The CDR3 is 11 amino acids. With 1 base removed from V and 7 bases from J, the gap between germline ends came to 5 bases. The CDR3 nucleotides are TGTGCCAGCAGTGAAGAGGTGGAGCAGTACTTC. It specifies CASSEEVEQYF.

V is TRBV20-1 and J is TRBJ2-7; 7 bases agree with TRBD2. CDR3 size: 15 residues. Germline V lookup: CDR1 DFQATT, CDR2 SNEGSKA (reference sequence). V lost 3 bases, J lost 4 bases, and 12 bases stayed unmatched. In nucleotides, the CDR3 is TGCAGTGCTAGGAGGGCCCTGGGAGGGGTTTACGAGCAGTACTTC. It yields the protein CSARRALGGVYEQYF.

This clonotype was detected many times. The chain uses TRBV9 and TRBJ1-2, with D uncertain. Germline CDR1 SGDLS, CDR2 YYNGEE. The length of the CDR3 is 14 residues. V lost 0 bases and J 4 bases, leaving 10 bases between the germline ends. The chain's CDR3 is CASSVDSSFYGYTF. The CDR3 nucleotides are TGTGCCAGCAGCGTAGATTCGTCTTTCTATGGCTACACCTTC.

This clonotype showed up just a few times. This chain connects TRBV6-5 to TRBJ1-5; D is undetermined. Germline CDR1 and CDR2: MNHEY and SVGAGI. The CDR3 length is 17 residues. The germline V and J ends were trimmed by 7 bases and 1 base, with 20 bases remaining between them. As DNA, the CDR3 is TGTGCCAGCATTCCCTTAGCAGGTCTAAGAAGCAATCAGCCCCAGCATTTT. Translating gives CASIPLAGLRSNQPQHF.

The chain has TRBV7-2 and TRBJ2-5, with D possibly being TRBD1 or TRBD2 (5 bases each). V was trimmed by 5 bases and J by 1 base, leaving 14 bases between them. Germline V gene data show CDR1 as SGHTA and CDR2 as FQGNSA. CDR3 size: 15 residues. This CDR3 is CASSVDRDGQETQYF. CDR3 nucleotide sequence: TGTGCCAGCAGCGTTGATCGGGACGGCCAAGAGACCCAGTACTTC.